This T cell receptor beta chain was sequenced during a study of shared clonotypes between healthy human individuals. Details on this clone: Its antigen is not identified.

Sorted-subset replicate PCRs used 200 ng of genomic DNA. This amount corresponded to 30,000 to 35,000 T cell genomes. Libraries were prepared by immunoSEQ multiplex PCR; TCRdb keeps only in-frame clonotypes and omits some of them. The sample has hundreds of thousands of clones, roughly 73% seen once. Study-wide results and limits: Clonotype sharing across a few donors was observed for around 5% of naive CD4 clonotypes. Naive subsets tended to show greater estimated richness than memory subsets. The represented genetic and exposure-history diversity was limited by the small number of donors.

Germline V CDR1 and CDR2: WNHNN, SYGVQD (reference sequence). The J segment lost 5 bases and the V segment lost 6 bases, leaving 11 bases of the junction unmatched. The CDR3 covers 15 residues. This TCR was recovered from a woman in her 30s in good health. Sequenced input: memory CD4+ T cells sorted from blood. As to subset: CD45RA-negative fraction. V is TRBV10-1 and J is TRBJ2-5; 8 bases map to TRBD2. CDR3 in DNA: TGCGCCAGCAGCGAAGGAATAGCGGGAAAGGAGACCCAGTACTTC. As protein: CASSEGIAGKETQYF.